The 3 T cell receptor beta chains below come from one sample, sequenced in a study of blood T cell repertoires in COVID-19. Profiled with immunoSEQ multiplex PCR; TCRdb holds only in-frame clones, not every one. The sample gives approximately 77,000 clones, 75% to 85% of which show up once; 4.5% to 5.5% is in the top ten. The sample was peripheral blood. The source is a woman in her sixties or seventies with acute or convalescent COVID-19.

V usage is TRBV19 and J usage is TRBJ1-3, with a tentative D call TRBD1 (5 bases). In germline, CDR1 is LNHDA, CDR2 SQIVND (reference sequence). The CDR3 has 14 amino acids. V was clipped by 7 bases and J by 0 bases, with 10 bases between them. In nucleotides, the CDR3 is TGTGCCAGTACCCAGACAGCCTCTGGAAACACCATATATTTT. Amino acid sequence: CASTQTASGNTIYF.

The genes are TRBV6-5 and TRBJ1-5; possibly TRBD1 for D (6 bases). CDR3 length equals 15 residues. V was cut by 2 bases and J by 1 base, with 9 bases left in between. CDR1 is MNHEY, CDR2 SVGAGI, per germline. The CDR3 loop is CASSYGTPSNQPQHF. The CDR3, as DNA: TGTGCCAGCAGTTACGGGACACCCAGCAATCAGCCCCAGCATTTT.

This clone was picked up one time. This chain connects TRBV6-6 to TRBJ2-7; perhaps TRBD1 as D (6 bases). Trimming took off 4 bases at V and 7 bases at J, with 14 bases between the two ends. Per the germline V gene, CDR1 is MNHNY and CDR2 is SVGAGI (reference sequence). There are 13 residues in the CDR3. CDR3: CASSSTGSREQYF. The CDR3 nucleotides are TGTGCCAGCAGTTCCACAGGGTCTCGGGAGCAGTACTTC.